This T cell receptor beta chain was identified in a study of human T cells and chemical hapten exposure. The time point: patch test 1, 2 weeks after DPC sensitization. Treatment given: therapeutic diphenylcyclopropenone sensitization with weekly scalp DPC. Germline values: CDR1 MDHEN, CDR2 SYDVKM. The CDR3 extends over 12 amino acids. The V and J ends lost 7 bases and 8 bases respectively, with 14 bases between them. Unique molecular identifiers were attached to individual cDNA molecules during library preparation. TCRdb re-analysed the RACE reads in MiXCR, keeping a single row per CDR3 protein. Here the sample spans more than 95,000 distinct CDR3 sequences, about 12% being singletons. Regarding this clonotype: Antigen unknown.

Findings of the study overall: Sensitizing to DPC left TCRs with a frequency above 1 in 1000 unaltered.

The sequenced sample was whole blood, obtained in connection with sensitization to the hapten diphenylcyclopropenone (DPC). This receptor was taken from a woman aged 45-59 years with alopecia areata. Some clones in this sample may be carry-over from other donors' samples. The rearrangement joins TRBV28 to TRBJ1-2; D call uncertain. CDR3 amino acids: CASTPSTRGYTF. CDR3 sequence (DNA): TGTGCCAGCACCCCTTCTACGCGGGGCTACACCTTC.